The 10 T cell receptor beta chains below all came from one sample that was sequenced in a study of blood T cell repertoires in COVID-19. The protocol was immunoSEQ multiplex PCR, while the TCRdb copy is restricted to in-frame clones and leaves out a portion. This table holds 250,000 or so clones, 84% found once. The sample was peripheral blood. The receptors were gathered from a woman in her 40s who had recovered from COVID-19.

This clone was seen a few times. This sequence joins TRBV19 and TRBJ1-5, with unresolved D. This CDR3 is 14 amino acids long. Germline CDR1 LNHDA, CDR2 SQIVND (reference sequence). The germline V and J ends were trimmed by 4 bases and 2 bases, with 9 bases remaining between them. CDR3 coding DNA: TGTGCCAGTAGTACCCAAGCGGGCAATCAGCCCCAGCATTTT. Translated: CASSTQAGNQPQHF.

The chain links TRBV30 to TRBJ1-2, with no clear D. V gave up 1 base and J gave up 8 bases, with 14 bases separating them. CDR1 is GTSNPN and CDR2 is SVGIG in the germline V gene (reference sequence). The CDR3 consists of 13 residues. CDR3 sequence (DNA): TGTGCCTGGAGTGGGTCCGGCGGGCCCGGCTACACCTTC. Translating it yields CAWSGSGGPGYTF.

This chain uses TRBV9 with TRBJ2-7, with D maybe TRBD2 (5 bases). This CDR3 has 12 amino acids. V shed 3 bases and J shed 6 bases, with 10 bases lying between them. Germline CDR1 SGDLS, CDR2 YYNGEE. The CDR3 DNA reads TGTGCCAGCAGCGCGAGGGTCGGCGAGCAGTACTTC. Translating it yields CASSARVGEQYF.

The chain uses TRBV9 and TRBJ2-1; TRBD2 agrees at 10 bases. The germline gives CDR1 SGDLS, CDR2 YYNGEE. V lost 2 bases and J lost 8; bases outside the gene matches: 4. The CDR3 totals 14 residues. CDR3 region: CASSVGSGGDEQFF. CDR3 in DNA: TGTGCCAGCAGCGTGGGAAGCGGGGGGGATGAGCAGTTCTTC.

V is TRBV3-1 (or the pseudogene TRBV3-2) and J is TRBJ1-1; 9 bases are a match to TRBD1. Germline assignment: CDR1 LGHDT and CDR2 YNNKEL (reference sequence). This CDR3 has 12 amino acids. V lost 5 bases to trimming and J lost 11 bases; unmatched junction nucleotides: 6. The chain's CDR3 is CASSGGTGSAFF. In DNA form, the CDR3 reads TGTGCCAGCAGCGGAGGGACAGGGAGCGCTTTCTTT.

This clone was seen a few times. The V and J genes are TRBV6-6 and TRBJ1-4, with 9 bases matching TRBD1. Trimming took 4 bases from V and 9 from J; bases not matched to a gene: 6. The germline gives CDR1 MNHNY, CDR2 SVGAGI (reference sequence). The CDR3 has 14 residues. The CDR3 bases are TGTGCCAGCAGTTTAGGGACAGGGAAGCAAAAACTGTTTTTT. This codes for CASSLGTGKQKLFF.

This clone was detected only once. The chain joins TRBV6-5 to TRBJ2-7; 10 bases match TRBD1. Looked up from germline, CDR1 is MNHEY and CDR2 is SVGAGI. CDR3 length: 14 residues. The V and J ends lost 7 bases and 0 bases, in that order; junction bases with no gene match: 3. The CDR3 reads CASTRTGGSYEQYF. Here the CDR3 DNA reads TGTGCCAGCACTCGGACAGGGGGCTCCTACGAGCAGTACTTC.

The V call is TRBV11-2, the J call TRBJ2-1, with a weak D call TRBD2 (6 bases). V lost 4 bases, J lost 15 bases, and 19 bases lay in between. Germline values: CDR1 SGHAT, CDR2 FQNNGV. CDR3 length: 13 residues. The CDR3 coding sequence is TGTGCCAGCAGCTCAACCGGGGGACTTAAGTGGTTCTTC. It codes for CASSSTGGLKWFF.

This chain joins TRBV2 and TRBJ2-1; tentative D call: TRBD2 (6 bases). V lost 8 bases and J lost 9, with 11 bases in between. CDR3 length: 11 amino acids. Germline V gives CDR1 SNHLY, CDR2 FYNNEI. Here the CDR3 DNA reads TGTGCCAGCTGGACTACCGCTGAGCAGTTCTTC. It yields the protein CASWTTAEQFF.

The CDR3 loop reads CASCRGREQPQHF. The CDR3 DNA follows: TGTGCCAGCTGCAGGGGGCGGGAACAGCCCCAGCATTTT. The J gene is TRBJ1-5, the V gene TRBV2; 8 positions match TRBD1. This CDR3 comprises 13 residues. CDR1 and CDR2 (germline): SNHLY, FYNNEI. Trimming cost V 8 bases and J 7 bases; bases outside gene matches: 7.